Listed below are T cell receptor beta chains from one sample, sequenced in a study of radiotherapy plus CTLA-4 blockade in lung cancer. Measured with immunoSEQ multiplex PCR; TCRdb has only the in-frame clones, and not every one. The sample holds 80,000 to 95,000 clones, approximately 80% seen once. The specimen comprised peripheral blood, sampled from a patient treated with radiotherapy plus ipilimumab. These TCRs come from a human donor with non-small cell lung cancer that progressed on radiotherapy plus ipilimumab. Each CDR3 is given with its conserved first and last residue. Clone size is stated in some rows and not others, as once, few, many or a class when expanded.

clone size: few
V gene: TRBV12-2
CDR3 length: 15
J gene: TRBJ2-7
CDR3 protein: CASDTPGQEFYEQYF

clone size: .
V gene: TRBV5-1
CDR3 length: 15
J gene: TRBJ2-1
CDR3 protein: CASSLVGNPDNEQFF

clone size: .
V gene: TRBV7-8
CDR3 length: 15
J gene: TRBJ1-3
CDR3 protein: CASSLDGGSGNTIYF

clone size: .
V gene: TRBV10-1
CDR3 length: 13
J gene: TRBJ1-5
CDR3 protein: CASQGFGNQPQHF

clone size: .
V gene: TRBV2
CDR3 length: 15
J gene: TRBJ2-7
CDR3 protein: CASSAFQGGPGEQYF

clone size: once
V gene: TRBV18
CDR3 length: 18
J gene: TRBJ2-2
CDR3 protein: CASSLRTSGSINTGELFF

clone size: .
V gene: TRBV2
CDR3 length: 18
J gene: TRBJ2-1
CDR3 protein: CASSEQGARLGSYNEQFF

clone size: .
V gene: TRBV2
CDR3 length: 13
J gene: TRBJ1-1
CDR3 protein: CASSYTGFAEAFF

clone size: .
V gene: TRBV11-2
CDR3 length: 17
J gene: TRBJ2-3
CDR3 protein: CASSLGVGASSTDTQYF

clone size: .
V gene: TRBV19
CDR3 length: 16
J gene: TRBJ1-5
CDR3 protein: CASSKGQGGGNQPQHF

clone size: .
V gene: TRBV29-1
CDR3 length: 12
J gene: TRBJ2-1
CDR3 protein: CSVELGYNEQFF

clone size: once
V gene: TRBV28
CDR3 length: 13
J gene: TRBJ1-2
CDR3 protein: CASRMNRDYGYTF

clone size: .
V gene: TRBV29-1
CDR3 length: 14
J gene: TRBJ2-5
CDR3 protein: CSVVTGTGLETQYF

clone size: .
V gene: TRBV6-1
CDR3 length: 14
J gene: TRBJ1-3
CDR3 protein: CASRTGVPGNTIYF

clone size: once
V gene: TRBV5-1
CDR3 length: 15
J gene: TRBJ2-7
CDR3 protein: CASSLGLAASYEQYF

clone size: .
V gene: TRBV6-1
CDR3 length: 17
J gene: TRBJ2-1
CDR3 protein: CASSEAFGRTGGREQFF

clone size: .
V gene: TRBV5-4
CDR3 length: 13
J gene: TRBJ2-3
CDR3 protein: CASSRAPTDTQYF

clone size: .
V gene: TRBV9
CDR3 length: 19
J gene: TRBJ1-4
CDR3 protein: CASSPQSRDRGRIWEKLFF

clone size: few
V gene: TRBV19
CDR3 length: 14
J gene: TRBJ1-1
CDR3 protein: CASTRDSGNTEAFF

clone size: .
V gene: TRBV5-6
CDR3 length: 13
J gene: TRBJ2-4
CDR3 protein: CASSGRGKNIQYF

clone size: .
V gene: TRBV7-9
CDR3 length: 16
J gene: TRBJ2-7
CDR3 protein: CASSSSDSSISYEQYF

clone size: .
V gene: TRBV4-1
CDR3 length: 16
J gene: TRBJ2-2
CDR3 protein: CASSQDEWQITGELFF

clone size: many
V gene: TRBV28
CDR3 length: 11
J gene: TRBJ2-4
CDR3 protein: CASRAVSIQYF

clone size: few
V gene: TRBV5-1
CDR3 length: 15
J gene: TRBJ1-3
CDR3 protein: CASSARDRVMDTIYF

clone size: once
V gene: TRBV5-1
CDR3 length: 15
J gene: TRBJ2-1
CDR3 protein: CASSLTRASYNEQFF

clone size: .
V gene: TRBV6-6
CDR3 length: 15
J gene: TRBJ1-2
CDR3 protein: CASSRSTGENYGYTF

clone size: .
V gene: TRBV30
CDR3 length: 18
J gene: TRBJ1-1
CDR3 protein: CAWSVRWTGYGVVTEAFF

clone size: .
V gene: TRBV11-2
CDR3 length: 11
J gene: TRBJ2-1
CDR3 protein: CASIYGGQKFF

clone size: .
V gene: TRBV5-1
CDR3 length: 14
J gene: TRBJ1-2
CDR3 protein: CASGLGDGYYGYTF

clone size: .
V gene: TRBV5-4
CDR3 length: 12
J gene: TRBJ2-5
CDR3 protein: CASSSQDGTQYF

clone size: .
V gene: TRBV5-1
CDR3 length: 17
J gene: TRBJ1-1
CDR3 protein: CASRSGQGALGNTEAFF

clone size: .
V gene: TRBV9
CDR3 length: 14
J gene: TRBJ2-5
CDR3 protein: CASSVGQEQETQYF

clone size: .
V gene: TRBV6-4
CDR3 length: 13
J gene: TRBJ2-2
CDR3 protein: CASRRVQPGELFF

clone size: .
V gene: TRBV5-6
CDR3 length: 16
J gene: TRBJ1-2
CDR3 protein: CASSLPAPGDSYGYTF

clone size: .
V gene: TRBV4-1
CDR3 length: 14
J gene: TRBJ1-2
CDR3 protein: CASSQAGANYGYTF

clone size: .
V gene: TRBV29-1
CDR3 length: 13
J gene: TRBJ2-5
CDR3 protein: CSVVSRGRETQYF

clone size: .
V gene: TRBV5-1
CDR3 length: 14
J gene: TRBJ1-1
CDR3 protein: CASSLVDMNTEAFF

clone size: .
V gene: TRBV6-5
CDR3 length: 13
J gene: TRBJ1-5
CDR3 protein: CASSRTGYQPQHF

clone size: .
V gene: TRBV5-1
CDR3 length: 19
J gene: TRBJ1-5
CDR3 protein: CASSPGHQLGRYSNQPQHF

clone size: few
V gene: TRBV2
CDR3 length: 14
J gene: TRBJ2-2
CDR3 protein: CASSVGQGVGELFF

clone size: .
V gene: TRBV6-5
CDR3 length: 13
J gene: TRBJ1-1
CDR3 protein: CASSYEGDPEAFF

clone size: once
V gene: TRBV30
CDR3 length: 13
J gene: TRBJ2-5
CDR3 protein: CAWKPFILETQYF

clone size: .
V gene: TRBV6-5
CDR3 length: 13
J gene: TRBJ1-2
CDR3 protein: CASSYTPNYGYTF

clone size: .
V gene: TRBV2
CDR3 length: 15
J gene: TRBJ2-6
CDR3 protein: CASREGTSGANVLTF

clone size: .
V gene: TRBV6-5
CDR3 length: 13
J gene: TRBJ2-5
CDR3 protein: CASRAAYQETQYF

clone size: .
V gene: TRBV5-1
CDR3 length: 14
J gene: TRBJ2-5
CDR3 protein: CASNSLGGAETQYF

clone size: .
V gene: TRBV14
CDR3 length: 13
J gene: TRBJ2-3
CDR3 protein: CASSRTSLDTQYF

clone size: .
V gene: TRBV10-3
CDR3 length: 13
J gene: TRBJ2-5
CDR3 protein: CAISEVGEETQYF

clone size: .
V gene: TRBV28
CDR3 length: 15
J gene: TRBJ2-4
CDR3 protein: CASSSVLGAKNIQYF